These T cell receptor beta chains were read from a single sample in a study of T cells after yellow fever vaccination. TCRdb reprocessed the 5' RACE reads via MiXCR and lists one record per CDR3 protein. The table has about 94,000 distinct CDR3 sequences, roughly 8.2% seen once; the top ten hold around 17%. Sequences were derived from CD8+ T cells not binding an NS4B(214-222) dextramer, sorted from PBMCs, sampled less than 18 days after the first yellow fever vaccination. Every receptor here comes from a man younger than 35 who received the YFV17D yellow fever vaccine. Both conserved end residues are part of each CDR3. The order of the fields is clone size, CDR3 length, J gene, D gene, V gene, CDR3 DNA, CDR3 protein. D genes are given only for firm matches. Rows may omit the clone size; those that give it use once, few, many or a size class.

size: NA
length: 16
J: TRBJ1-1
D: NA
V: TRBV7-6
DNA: TGTGCCAGCAGCTTAGAGGGGCTCGGAATGAACACTGAAGCTTTCTTT
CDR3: CASSLEGLGMNTEAFF

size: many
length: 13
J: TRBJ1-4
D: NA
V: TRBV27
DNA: TGTGCCAGCAGTTTAACAAAGGGGGGAAAACTGTTTTTT
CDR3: CASSLTKGGKLFF

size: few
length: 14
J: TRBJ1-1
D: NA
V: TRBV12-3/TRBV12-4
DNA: TGTGCCAGCAGTCCCGACCCCCCTAACACTGAAGCTTTCTTT
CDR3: CASSPDPPNTEAFF

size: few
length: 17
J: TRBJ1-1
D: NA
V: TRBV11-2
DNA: TGTGCCAGCAGCTTAGAGGGGGGGGTTTTAGGGTTCACTGAAGCTTTCTTT
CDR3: CASSLEGGVLGFTEAFF

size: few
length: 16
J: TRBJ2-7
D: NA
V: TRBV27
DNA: TGTGCCAGCAGTTTATATGCTTTGGGGGCCGGCAACGAGCAGTACTTC
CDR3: CASSLYALGAGNEQYF

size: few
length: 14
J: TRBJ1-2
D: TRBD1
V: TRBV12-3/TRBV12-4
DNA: TGTGCCAGCAGTGAGACGGACAGGGCCTATGGCTACACCTTC
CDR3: CASSETDRAYGYTF

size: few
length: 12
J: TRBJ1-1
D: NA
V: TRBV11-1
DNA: TGTGCCAGCAGCGGGGGGAGCACTGAAGCTTTCTTT
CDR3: CASSGGSTEAFF

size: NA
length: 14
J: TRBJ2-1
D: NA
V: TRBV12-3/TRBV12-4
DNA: TGTGCCAGCAGTTTCTCGACAGTTCATAATGAGCAGTTCTTC
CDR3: CASSFSTVHNEQFF

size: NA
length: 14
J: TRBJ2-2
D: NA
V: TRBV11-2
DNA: TGTGCCAGCAGCTTGGACAGTTACACCGGGGAGCTGTTTTTT
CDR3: CASSLDSYTGELFF

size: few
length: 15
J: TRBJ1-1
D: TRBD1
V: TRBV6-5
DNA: TGTGCCAGCAGTTACTCGAAGGACAGGGCCACTGAAGCTTTCTTT
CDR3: CASSYSKDRATEAFF

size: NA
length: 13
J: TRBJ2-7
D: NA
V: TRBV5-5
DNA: TGTGCCAGCAGCTATCCCATCCCGACGTGGCAGTACTTC
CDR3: CASSYPIPTWQYF

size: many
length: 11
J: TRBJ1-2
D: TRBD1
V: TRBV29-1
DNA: TGCAGCGTTGGGACAGGGGAAGGCTACACCTTC
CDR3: CSVGTGEGYTF

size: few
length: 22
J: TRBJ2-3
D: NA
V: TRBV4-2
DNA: TGTGCCAGCAGCCAAGTATATGTGGGTAGGAGGGGCGAGAACACGCTAAGGGATACGCAGTATTTT
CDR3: CASSQVYVGRRGENTLRDTQYF

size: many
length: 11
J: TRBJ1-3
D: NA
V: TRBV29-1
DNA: TGCAGCGTTGACTTCGGAAACACCATATATTTT
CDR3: CSVDFGNTIYF

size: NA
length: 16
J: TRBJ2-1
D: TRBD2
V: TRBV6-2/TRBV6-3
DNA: TGTGCCAGCACCCTGATTGGAGCGGGGACCTACAATGAGCAGTTCTTC
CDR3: CASTLIGAGTYNEQFF

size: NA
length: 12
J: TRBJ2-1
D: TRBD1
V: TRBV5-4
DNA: TGTGCCAGCAGCGTGACAGGGGATGAGCAGTTCTTC
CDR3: CASSVTGDEQFF

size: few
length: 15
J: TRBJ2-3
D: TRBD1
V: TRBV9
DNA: TGTGCCAGCAGCGATCCGGGACAGGGTACAGATACGCAGTATTTT
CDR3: CASSDPGQGTDTQYF